This T cell receptor (beta chain) was retrieved from a study of vaccination and CD4 T cells after COVID-19. The overall study: A median of approximately 96 days (range 35 to 161) separated diagnosis from post-COVID sampling. The cells were exposed to overlapping spike peptides originating from SARS-CoV-2, HCoV-NL63, HCoV-OC43 and HCoV-229E for stimulation. Regarding the study as a whole: Median about 86% of reactive clones detected in convalescent patients emerged only post-vaccination.

Treatment given: roughly ten-day PBMC culture with coronavirus spike peptide pools or control peptides (ViraFEST assay). Trimming cost V 4 bases and J 2 bases; bases outside gene matches: 8. Germline-derived CDR1 and CDR2 are SGHTS and YDEGEE. This CDR3 is 16 amino acids long. A word on this clonotype: What it binds is unknown.

Sequencing of DNA taken from cultured CD4+ T cells relied on the Oncomine TCR Beta short-read assay. Cultured CD4+ T cells yielded the extracted genomic DNA. TCRdb analysed the PCR reads with MiXCR anew, one entry per CDR3 protein. The sample yields some 19,000 distinct CDR3 sequences, approximately 38% seen once. This TCR was recovered from a human donor with COVID-19. Sequencing used cultured CD4+ T cells from blood. The V call is TRBV5-8, the J call TRBJ2-7; TRBD2 matches at 11 bases. The CDR3 loop reads CASSPRDSGGAYEQYF. In nucleotides, the CDR3 is TGTGCCAGCAGCCCTCGGGATAGCGGGGGGGCCTACGAGCAGTACTTC.